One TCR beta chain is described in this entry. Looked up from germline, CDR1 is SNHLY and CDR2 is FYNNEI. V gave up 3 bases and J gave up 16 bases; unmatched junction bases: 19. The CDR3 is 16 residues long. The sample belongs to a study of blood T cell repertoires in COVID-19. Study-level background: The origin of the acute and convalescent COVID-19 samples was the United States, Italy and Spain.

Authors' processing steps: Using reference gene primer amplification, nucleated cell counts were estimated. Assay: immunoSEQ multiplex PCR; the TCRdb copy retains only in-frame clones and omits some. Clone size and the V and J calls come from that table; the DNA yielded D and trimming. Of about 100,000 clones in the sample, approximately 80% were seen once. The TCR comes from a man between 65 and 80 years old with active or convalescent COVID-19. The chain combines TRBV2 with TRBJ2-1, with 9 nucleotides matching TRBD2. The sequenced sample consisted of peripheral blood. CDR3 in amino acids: CASSDPFSFSGSIAFF. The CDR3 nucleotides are TGTGCCAGCAGTGACCCTTTTTCCTTTAGCGGGAGTATCGCATTCTTC.